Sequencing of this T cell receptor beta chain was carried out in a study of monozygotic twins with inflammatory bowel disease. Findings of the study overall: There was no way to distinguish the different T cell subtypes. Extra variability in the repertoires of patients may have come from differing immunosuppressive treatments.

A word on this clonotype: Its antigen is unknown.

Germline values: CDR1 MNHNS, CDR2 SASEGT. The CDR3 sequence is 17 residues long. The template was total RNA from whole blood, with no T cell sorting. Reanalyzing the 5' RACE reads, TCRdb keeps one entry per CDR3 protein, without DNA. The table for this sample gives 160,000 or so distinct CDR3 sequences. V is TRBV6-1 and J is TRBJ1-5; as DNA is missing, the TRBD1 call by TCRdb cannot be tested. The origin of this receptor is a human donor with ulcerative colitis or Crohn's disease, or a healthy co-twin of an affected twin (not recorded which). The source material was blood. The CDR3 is CASSFNSRGGSNQPQHF.